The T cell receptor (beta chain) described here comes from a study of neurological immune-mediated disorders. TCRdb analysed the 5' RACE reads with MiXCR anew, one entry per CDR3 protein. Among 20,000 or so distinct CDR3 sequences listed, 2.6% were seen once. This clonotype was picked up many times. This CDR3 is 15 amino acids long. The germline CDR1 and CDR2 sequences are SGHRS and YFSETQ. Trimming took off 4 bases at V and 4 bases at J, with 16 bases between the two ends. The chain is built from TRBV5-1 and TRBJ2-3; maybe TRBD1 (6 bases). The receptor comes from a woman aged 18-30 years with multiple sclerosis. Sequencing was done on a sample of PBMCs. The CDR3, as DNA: TGCGCCAGCAGCATCCGGACAGAGTTTGCAGATACGCAGTATTTT. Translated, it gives CASSIRTEFADTQYF.